This T cell receptor beta chain was identified during a study of post-analysis software for immune sequencing data. Study at large: Progressive-relapsing, secondary progressive and relapsing-remitting multiple sclerosis were among the disease courses included. Study-level findings and limits: Co-batched samples clustered tightly together by F measure. Compared with controls, patients showed significantly lower normalized Chao1 diversity.

A word on this clonotype: As yet, its antigen is unknown.

Unique-molecular-identifier-tagged TCR beta cDNA libraries were used. Hundreds of thousands of cDNA molecules came from around 1 to 9.1 million T cells. TCRdb reanalysed the PCR reads using MiXCR and keeps one entry per CDR3 protein. The table includes about 260,000 distinct CDR3 sequences, about 38% detected once. This sequence was found in a girl aged 10-17 years with multiple sclerosis. The sequenced material came from blood.

The CDR3 nucleotides read TGTGCCACCAGCAGACAGGGTGACTATGGCTACACCTTC. Protein product: CATSRQGDYGYTF. This chain connects TRBV15 to TRBJ1-2, with D perhaps matching TRBD1 (5 bases). Germline V CDR1 and CDR2: LNHNV, YYDKDF (reference sequence). The CDR3 covers 13 residues. V lost 2 bases and J 3 bases, leaving 7 bases between the germline ends.